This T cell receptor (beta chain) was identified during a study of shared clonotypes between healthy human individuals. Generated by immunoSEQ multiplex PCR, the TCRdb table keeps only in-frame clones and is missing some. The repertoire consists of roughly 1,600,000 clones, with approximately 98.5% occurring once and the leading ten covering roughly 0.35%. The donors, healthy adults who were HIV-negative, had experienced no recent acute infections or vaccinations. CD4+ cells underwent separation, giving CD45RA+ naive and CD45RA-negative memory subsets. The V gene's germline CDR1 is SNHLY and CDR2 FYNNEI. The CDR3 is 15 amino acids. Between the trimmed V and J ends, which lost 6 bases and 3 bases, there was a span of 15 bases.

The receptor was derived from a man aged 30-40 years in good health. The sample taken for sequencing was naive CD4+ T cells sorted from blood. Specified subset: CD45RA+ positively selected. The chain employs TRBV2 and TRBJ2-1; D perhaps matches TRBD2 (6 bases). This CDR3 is CASSVSGTDYNEQFF. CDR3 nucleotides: TGTGCCAGCAGCGTATCCGGGACTGACTACAATGAGCAGTTCTTC.